Included here is one TCR beta chain sequence, with context. The same CDR3 also results from other DNA sequences found in this sample. The data are from a study of blood T cell repertoires in COVID-19. For the study at large: COVID-19 samples collected from the United States, Italy and Spain covered acute and convalescent phases.

Enrollees, about 18 to 89 years old, lived in 24 US areas. Assignments of participants to cohorts depended upon their own reported clinical history. In the authors' methods: Cell counts per sample came from amplifying reference gene primers. The data were produced by immunoSEQ multiplex PCR, yet TCRdb's version contains in-frame clones alone and is incomplete. V and J calls and clone size come straight from that table; D and trimming were deduced from the DNA. The repertoire includes about 250,000 clones, around 84% of them detected once, and about 6.9% sits in the top ten. The V segment lost 6 bases and the J segment 5 bases; nucleotides outside the gene matches: 5. CDR3 length: 13 amino acids. Germline CDR1 is KGHSH and CDR2 is LQKENI.

The chain has TRBV18 and TRBJ1-1, with TRBD1 identical over 8 bases. This clonotype originated in a woman aged 45 to 65 who had been exposed to COVID-19. What was sequenced was PBMCs or T cells enriched from blood (not recorded which). Here the CDR3 DNA reads TGTGCCAGCTCTCAGGGGGCGCGAACTGAAGCTTTCTTT. Its protein product is CASSQGARTEAFF.